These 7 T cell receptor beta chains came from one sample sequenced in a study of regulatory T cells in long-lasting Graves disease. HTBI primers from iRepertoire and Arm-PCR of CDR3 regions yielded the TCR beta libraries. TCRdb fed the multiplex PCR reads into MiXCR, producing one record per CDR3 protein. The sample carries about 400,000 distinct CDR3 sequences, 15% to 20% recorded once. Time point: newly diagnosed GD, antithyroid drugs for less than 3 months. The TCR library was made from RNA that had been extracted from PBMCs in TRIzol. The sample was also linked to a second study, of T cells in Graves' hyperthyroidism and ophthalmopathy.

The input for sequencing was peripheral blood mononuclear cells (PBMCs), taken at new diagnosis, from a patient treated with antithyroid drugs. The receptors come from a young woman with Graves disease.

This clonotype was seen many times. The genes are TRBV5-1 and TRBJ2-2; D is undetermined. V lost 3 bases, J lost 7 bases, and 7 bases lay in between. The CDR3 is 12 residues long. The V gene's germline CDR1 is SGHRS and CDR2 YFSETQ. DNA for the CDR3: TGCGCCAGCAGCTCTGGGCACGGGGAGCTGTTTTTT. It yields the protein CASSSGHGELFF.

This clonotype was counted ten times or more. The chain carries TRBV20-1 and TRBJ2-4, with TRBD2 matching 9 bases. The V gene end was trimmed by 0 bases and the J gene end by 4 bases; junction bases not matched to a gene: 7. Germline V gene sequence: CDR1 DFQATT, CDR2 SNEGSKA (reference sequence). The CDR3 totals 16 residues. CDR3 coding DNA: TGCAGTGCTAGAGACCACGGCGGACTAGCGAAAAACATTCAGTACTTC. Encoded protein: CSARDHGGLAKNIQYF.

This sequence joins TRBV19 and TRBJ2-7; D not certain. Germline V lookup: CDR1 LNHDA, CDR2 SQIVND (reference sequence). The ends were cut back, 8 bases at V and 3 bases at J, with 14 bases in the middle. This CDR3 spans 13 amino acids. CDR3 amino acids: CASAQDGYYEQYF. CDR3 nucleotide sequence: TGTGCCAGTGCCCAAGACGGTTACTACGAGCAGTACTTC.

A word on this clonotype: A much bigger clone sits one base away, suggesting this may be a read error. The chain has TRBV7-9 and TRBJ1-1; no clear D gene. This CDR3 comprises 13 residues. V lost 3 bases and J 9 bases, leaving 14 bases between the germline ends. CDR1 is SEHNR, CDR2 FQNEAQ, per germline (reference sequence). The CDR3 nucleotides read TGTGCCAGCAGCTTCCTCGCGGGAGCTAAAGCTTTCTTT. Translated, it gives CASSFLAGAKAFF.

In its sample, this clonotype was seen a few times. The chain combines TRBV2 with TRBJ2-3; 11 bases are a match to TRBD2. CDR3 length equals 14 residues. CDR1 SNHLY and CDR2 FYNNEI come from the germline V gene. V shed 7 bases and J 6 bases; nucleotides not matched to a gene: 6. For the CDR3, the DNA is TGTGCCAGCACTCCTAGCGGGGGGAGCGATACGCAGTATTTT. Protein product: CASTPSGGSDTQYF.

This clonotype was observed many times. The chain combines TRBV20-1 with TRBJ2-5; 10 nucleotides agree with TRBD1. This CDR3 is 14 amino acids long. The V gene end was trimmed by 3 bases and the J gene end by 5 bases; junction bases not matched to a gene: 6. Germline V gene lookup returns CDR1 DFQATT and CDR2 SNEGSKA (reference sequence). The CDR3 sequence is CSASRTGGGETQYF. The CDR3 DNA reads TGCAGTGCTAGTCGGACAGGGGGTGGGGAGACCCAGTACTTC.

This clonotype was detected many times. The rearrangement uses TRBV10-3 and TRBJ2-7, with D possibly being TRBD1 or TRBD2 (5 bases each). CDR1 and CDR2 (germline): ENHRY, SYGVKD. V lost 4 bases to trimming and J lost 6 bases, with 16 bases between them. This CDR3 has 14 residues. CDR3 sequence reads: CAISAPGPNAEQYF. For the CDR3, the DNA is TGTGCCATCAGTGCCCCGGGACCGAACGCCGAGCAGTACTTC.